This T cell receptor beta chain stems from a study of a mutant IDH1 vaccine in newly diagnosed glioma. Study context: The treated group averaged about 44 years old and was about 60% male, roughly 40% female.

As regards this clone: Its cognate antigen is unknown.

Only in-frame clones appear in the TCRdb table, and some are missing; sequencing was by immunoSEQ multiplex PCR. Here the sample spans around 40,000 clones, approximately 88% being singletons. The CDR3 consists of 13 residues. V lost 1 base, J lost 1 base, and 5 bases lay in between. CDR1 is SGHAT, CDR2 FQNNGV, per germline. Described time point: week 23, last vaccination. With topical imiquimod, each dose of the vaccine consisted of 300 ug of mutant IDH1 20-mer peptide. The sequence derives from a woman between 18 and 29 years old with glioma. Some clones in this sample may be carry-over from other donors' samples. The V call is TRBV11-2, the J call TRBJ2-7; tentative D call: TRBD1 (5 bases). Specimen: PBMCs, collected from a glioma patient whose treatment included an IDH1 peptide vaccine. The CDR3 protein is CASSLGQSYEQYF. The CDR3 coding sequence is TGTGCCAGCAGCTTAGGACAGTCCTACGAGCAGTACTTC.